The following is a T cell receptor (beta chain) sequence with its context. The data belong to a study of T cell responses to AZD1222 COVID-19 vaccine. Profiling relied on immunoSEQ multiplex PCR, and the TCRdb table lists in-frame clones only, not all of them. The sample holds approximately 190,000 clones, approximately 92% seen once. The length of the CDR3 is 14 residues. Trimming took 0 bases from V and 0 from J, leaving 4 bases between them. Germline values: CDR1 SGDLS, CDR2 YYNGEE. The sample was peripheral blood, taken on day 0 of AZD1222 vaccination. The source is an adult in good health. The chain uses TRBV9 and TRBJ2-1; D gene unclear. CDR3 DNA: TGTGCCAGCAGCGTAGACAGCTCCTACAATGAGCAGTTCTTC. It yields the protein CASSVDSSYNEQFF.